Following are 9 T cell receptor beta chains from one sample sequenced in a study of blood T cells in healthy people across ages. Then a second PCR, running roughly 7 to 11 cycles, was carried out with a sample-barcoded 5' primer and a J-beta primer mix. TCRdb fed the 5' RACE reads into MiXCR, producing one record per CDR3 protein. The sample consists of approximately 690,000 distinct CDR3 sequences, approximately 40% of them appearing once. Material: blood. These receptors all come from a man older than 75 in good health.

This clonotype has just one count. The rearrangement links TRBV20-1 to TRBJ2-4, with D possibly matching TRBD2 (7 bases). The J call may be mistaken, given a closer DNA end match to TRBJ2-7. Per the germline V gene, CDR1 is DFQATT and CDR2 is SNEGSKA (reference sequence). There are 13 residues in the CDR3. CDR3 sequence: CSAREGGGYEQYF. CDR3 bases: TGCAGTGCTAGAGAAGGGGGGGGCTACGAGCAGTACTTC.

V is TRBV6-2 or TRBV6-3 and J is TRBJ2-1; TRBD1 aligns across 10 bases. V shed 6 bases and J 6 bases; nucleotides not matched to a gene: 11. The CDR3 consists of 16 residues. Germline CDR1 reads MNHEY; CDR2 reads SVGEGT. The CDR3 DNA sequence: TGTGCCAGCAGGACGGCGGACAGGGGGGCTGTCAATGAGCAGTTCTTC. Translating it yields CASRTADRGAVNEQFF.

This clonotype has more than one count but fewer than ten. The chain employs TRBV6-2 or TRBV6-3 and TRBJ2-7, with D unresolved. The CDR3 contains 11 residues. Germline CDR1 and CDR2: MNHEY and SVGEGT. V was cut by 6 bases and J by 3 bases, with 6 bases left in between. CDR3 sequence: CASRLIYEQYF. CDR3 bases: TGTGCCAGCAGACTGATCTACGAGCAGTACTTC.

V gene TRBV28 combines with J gene TRBJ2-7; 9 bases align to TRBD2. Losses at the gene ends were 4 bases for V and 6 bases for J; bases not matched to a gene: 7. Germline V gene data show CDR1 as MDHEN and CDR2 as SYDVKM. The CDR3 totals 14 residues. CDR3 protein: CASSSREGHFEQYF. DNA of the CDR3: TGTGCCAGCAGTTCGCGGGAGGGCCATTTCGAGCAGTACTTC.

This sequence joins TRBV11-2 and TRBJ1-1; D remains unclear. Trimming removed 3 bases at V and 0 bases at J, with 8 bases between. The CDR3 contains 14 residues. CDR1 and CDR2 from the germline V gene are SGHAT and FQNNGV. The CDR3 nucleotides are TGTGCCAGCAGCTTTGCGGAAATGAACACTGAAGCTTTCTTT. Its protein product is CASSFAEMNTEAFF.

This sequence joins TRBV6-1 and TRBJ1-2; 9 bases align to TRBD1. The V segment lost 3 bases and the J segment 8 bases; nucleotides outside the gene matches: 4. The CDR3 has 13 amino acids. Per germline, CDR1 MNHNS and CDR2 SASEGT. CDR3 sequence: CASSDSGTGGYTF. For the CDR3, the DNA is TGTGCCAGCAGTGATTCCGGGACAGGGGGCTACACCTTC.

J is TRBJ2-1 and V is TRBV6-6, with D uncertain. The CDR3 consists of 14 residues. V lost 5 bases to trimming and J lost 6 bases, with 14 bases between them. CDR1 and CDR2 from the germline V gene are MNHNY and SVGAGI (reference sequence). Here the CDR3 DNA reads TGTGCCAGCAGTCGGCCAGAAGGCCCCAATGAGCAGTTCTTC. Translating gives CASSRPEGPNEQFF.

This clonotype was seen many times. V is TRBV20-1 and J is TRBJ2-7; maybe TRBD2 (5 bases). Germline CDR1 and CDR2: DFQATT and SNEGSKA (reference sequence). This CDR3 comprises 13 residues. Trimming took off 0 bases at V and 7 bases at J, with 13 bases between the two ends. Here the CDR3 DNA reads TGCAGTGCTAGAGATGGTCTAGCACTGGAGCAGTACTTC. As protein: CSARDGLALEQYF.

V gene TRBV3-1 combines with J gene TRBJ2-5, with D possibly TRBD1 on 6 matching bases. CDR1 and CDR2 from the germline V gene are LGHDT and YNNKEL (reference sequence). The CDR3 has 16 amino acids. With 1 base removed from V and 0 bases from J, the gap between germline ends came to 12 bases. The CDR3 protein is CASSQARTVHQETQYF. The CDR3 DNA reads TGTGCCAGCAGCCAAGCGAGGACAGTACACCAAGAGACCCAGTACTTC.